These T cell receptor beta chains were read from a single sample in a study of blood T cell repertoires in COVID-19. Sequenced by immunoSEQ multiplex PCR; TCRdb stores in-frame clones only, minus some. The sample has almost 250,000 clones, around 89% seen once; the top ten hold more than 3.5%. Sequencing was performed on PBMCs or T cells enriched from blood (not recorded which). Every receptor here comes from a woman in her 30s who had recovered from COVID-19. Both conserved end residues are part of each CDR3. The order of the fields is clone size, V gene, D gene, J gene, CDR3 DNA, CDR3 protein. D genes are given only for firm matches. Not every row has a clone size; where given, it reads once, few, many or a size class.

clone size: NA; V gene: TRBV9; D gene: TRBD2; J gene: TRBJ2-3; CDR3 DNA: TGTGCCAGCAGCCCCCGGACTAGCGGTCGCACAGATACGCAGTATTTT; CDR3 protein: CASSPRTSGRTDTQYF
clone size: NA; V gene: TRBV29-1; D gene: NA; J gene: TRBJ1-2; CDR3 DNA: TGCAGCGTTGAACAGACTGAGGAGGGCTACACCTTC; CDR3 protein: CSVEQTEEGYTF
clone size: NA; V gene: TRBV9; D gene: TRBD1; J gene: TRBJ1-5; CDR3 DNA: TGTGCCAGCAGCGTAGAAGGACAGGGGCATCAGCCCCAGCATTTT; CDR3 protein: CASSVEGQGHQPQHF
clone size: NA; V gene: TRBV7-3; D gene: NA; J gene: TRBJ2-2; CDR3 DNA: TGTGCCAGCAGCTTAAACAGGGAAGTTAACACCGGGGAGCTGTTTTTT; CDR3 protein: CASSLNREVNTGELFF
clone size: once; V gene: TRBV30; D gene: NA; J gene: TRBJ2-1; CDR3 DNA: TGTGCCTGGAGTAGAGCGGGTGTTAATGAGCAGTTCTTC; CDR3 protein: CAWSRAGVNEQFF
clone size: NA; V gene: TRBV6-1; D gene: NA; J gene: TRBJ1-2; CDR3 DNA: TGTGCCAGCAATGAGTATAGGGGGAACCTGAACTATGGCTACACCTTC; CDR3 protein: CASNEYRGNLNYGYTF
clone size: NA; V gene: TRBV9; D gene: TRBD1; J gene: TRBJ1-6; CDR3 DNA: TGTGCCAGCAGCGGCGGACAGGGGGCGTATAATTCACCCCTCCACTTT; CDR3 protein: CASSGGQGAYNSPLHF
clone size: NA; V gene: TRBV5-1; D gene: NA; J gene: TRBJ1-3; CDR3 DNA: TGCGCCAGCAGACCGACAGTTGGAAACACCATATATTTT; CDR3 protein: CASRPTVGNTIYF
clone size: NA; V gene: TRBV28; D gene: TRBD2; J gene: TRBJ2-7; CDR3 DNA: TGTGCCAGCAGTTCAGCGGGAGGCGGAACCTACGAGCAGTACTTC; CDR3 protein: CASSSAGGGTYEQYF
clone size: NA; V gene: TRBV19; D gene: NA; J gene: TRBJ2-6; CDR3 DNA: TGTGCCAGTAGTTTTAGCTCTGGGGCCAACGTCCTGACTTTC; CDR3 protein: CASSFSSGANVLTF
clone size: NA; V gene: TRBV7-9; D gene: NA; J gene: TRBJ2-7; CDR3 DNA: TGTGCCAGCAGCTCACAGATCGACAGCTACGAGCAGTACTTC; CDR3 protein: CASSSQIDSYEQYF
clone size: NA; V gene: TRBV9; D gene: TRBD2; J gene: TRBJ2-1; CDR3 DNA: TGTGCCAGCAGTGGACTAGCGGGACACAATGAGCAGTTCTTC; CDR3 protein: CASSGLAGHNEQFF
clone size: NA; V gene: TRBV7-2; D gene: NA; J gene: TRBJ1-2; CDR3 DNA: TGTGCCAGCAGCTTAGGTGGGCGCAACTATGGCTACACCTTC; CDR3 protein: CASSLGGRNYGYTF
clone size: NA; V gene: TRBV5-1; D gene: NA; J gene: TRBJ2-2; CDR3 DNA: TGCGCCAGCAGCCCTATTACTAGTTACCCCGGGGAGCTGTTTTTT; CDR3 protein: CASSPITSYPGELFF
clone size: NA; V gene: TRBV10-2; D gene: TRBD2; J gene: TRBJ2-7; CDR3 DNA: TGCGCCAGCGCCAGTGGACGGGGTAGCGGGGGATCCTACGAGCAGTACTTC; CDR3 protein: CASASGRGSGGSYEQYF
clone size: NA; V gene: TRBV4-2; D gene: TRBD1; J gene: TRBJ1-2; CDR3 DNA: TGTGCCAGCAGCCAAGATGTTAGGTCAGGGACAGGGGAGGGTGGCTACACCTTC; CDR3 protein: CASSQDVRSGTGEGGYTF
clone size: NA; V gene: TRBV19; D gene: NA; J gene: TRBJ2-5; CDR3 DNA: TGTGCCAGTAGTATTGGTGGGGCGCTCCAAGAGACCCAGTACTTC; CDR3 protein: CASSIGGALQETQYF
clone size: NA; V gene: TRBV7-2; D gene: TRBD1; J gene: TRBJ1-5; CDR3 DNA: TGTGCCAGCAGCTACAGGGGAGATCAGCCCCAGCATTTT; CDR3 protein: CASSYRGDQPQHF
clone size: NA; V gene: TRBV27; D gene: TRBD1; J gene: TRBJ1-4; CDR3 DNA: TGTGCCAGCAGTACCAGGGGGCGCGGGGCAACTAATGAAAAACTGTTTTTT; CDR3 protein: CASSTRGRGATNEKLFF
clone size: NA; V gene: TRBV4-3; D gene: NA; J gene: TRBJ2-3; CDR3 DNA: TGCGCCAGCAGCCAAGATGGGGGCGGCAGCACAGATACGCAGTATTTT; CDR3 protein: CASSQDGGGSTDTQYF
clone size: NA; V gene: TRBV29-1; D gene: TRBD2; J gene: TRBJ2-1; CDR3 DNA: TGCAGCGGACCGGGACTAGCGGGATGTGGCGATGAGCAGTTCTTC; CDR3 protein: CSGPGLAGCGDEQFF
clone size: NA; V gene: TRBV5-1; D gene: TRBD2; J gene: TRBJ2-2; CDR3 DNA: TGCGCCAGCAGGACTAGCGCCGCGAACACCGGGGAGCTGTTTTTT; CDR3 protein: CASRTSAANTGELFF
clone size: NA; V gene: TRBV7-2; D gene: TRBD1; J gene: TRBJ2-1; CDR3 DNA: TGTGCCAGCAGCAGTAGGGACAGGGGGGAGGAGTACAATGAGCAGTTCTTC; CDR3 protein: CASSSRDRGEEYNEQFF
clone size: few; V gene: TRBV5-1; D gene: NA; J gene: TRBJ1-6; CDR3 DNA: TGCGCCAGCAGCTACTCAGGGTCAAATTCACCCCTCCACTTT; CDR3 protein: CASSYSGSNSPLHF
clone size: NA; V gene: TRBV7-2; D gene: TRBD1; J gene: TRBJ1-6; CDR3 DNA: TGTGCCAGCAGCTTCGGGACAGATAATTCACCCCTCCACTTT; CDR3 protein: CASSFGTDNSPLHF
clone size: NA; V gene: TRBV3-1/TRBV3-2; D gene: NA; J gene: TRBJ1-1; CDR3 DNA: TGTGCCAGCAGCCCCGAGAAGCGGACTGAAGCTTTCTTT; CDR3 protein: CASSPEKRTEAFF
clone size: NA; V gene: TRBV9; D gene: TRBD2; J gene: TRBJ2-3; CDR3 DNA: TGTGCCAGCAACTCCATAGCGGGAGGGACAGATACGCAGTATTTT; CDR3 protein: CASNSIAGGTDTQYF
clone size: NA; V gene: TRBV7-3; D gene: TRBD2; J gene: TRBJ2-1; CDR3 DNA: TGTGCCAGCAGCTCGACCGGGACTAGCCCTCTCGAGGAGCAGTTCTTC; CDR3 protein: CASSSTGTSPLEEQFF
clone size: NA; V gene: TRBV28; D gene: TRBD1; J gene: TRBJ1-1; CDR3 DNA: TGTGCCAGCACCGGGACAGGGGGCTTAGCTTTCTTT; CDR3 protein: CASTGTGGLAFF
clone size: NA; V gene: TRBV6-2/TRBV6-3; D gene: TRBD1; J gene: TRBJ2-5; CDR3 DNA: TGTGCCAGCAGTCGCCTCAGGGGGCTGTCAGAGACCCAGTACTTC; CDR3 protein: CASSRLRGLSETQYF
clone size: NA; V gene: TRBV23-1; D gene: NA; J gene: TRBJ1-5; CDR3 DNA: TGCGCCCTTGCGGGGATTAGCAATCAGCCCCAGCATTTT; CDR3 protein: CALAGISNQPQHF
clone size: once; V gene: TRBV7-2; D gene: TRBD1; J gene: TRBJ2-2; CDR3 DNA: TGTGCCAGCAGCCCAGACAGGGGCACCGGGGAGCTGTTTTTT; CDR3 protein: CASSPDRGTGELFF
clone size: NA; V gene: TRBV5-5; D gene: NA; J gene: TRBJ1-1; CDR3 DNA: TGTGCCTGCGGACAGTCAAACACTGAAGCTTTCTTT; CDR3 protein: CACGQSNTEAFF
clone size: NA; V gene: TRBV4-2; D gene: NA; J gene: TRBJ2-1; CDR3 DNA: TGTGCCAGCAGCCAAGGTGAGAGGAAGGCTGAGCAGTTCTTC; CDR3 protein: CASSQGERKAEQFF
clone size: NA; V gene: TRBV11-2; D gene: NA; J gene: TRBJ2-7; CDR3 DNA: TGTGCCAGCAGCCGGTCACCCTACGAGCAGTACTTC; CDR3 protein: CASSRSPYEQYF
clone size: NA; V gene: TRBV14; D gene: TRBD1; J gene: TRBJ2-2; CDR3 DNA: TGTGCCAGCAGCCATTGGACAGGGAGTTTCACCGGGGAGCTGTTTTTT; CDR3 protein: CASSHWTGSFTGELFF
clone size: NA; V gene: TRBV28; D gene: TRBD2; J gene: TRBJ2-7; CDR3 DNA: TGTGCCAGCAGTTTTAGCGGGACACTCTACGAGCAGTACTTC; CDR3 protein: CASSFSGTLYEQYF
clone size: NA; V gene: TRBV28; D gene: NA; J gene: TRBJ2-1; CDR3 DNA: TGTGCCAGCAGCTCCCTAGGGATTCTCGGGGTAGCGGCTAATGAGCAGTTCTTC; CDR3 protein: CASSSLGILGVAANEQFF
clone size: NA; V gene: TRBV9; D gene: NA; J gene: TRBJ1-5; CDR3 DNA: TGTGCCAGCAGCAAGACAGATAGCAATCAGCCCCAGCATTTT; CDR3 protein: CASSKTDSNQPQHF
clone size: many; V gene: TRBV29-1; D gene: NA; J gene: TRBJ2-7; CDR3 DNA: TGCAGCGTTTTAAAGGGTCAGGGTAGAGACGAGCAGTACTTC; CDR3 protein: CSVLKGQGRDEQYF
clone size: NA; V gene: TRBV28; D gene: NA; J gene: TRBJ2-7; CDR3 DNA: TGTGCCAGCAGTTTCGGCGGGATGAGCTCCTACGAGCAGTACTTC; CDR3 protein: CASSFGGMSSYEQYF
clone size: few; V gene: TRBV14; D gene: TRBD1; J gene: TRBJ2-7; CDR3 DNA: TGTGCCAGCAGCCCCCTCGGGACAGGGGACTACGAGCAGTACTTC; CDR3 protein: CASSPLGTGDYEQYF
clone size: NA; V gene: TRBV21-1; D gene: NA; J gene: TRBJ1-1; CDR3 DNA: TGTGCCAGCAGCAAAGCGGGAGGGAGGGCACGGACTGAAGCTTTCTTT; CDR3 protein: CASSKAGGRARTEAFF
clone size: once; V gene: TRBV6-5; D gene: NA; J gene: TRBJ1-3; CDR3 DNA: TGTGCCAGCAGCCAAACACGGAGCTCTGGAAACACCATATATTTT; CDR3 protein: CASSQTRSSGNTIYF
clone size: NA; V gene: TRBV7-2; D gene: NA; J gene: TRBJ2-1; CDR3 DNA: TGTGCCAGCACCATTCAGGGGAGAAGATCTTGGGATGAGCAGTTCTTC; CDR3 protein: CASTIQGRRSWDEQFF
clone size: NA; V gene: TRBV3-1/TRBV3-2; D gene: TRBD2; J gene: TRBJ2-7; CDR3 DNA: TGTGCCAGCAGCCAAGCGAATGCGGGAGCTACACAGTACTTC; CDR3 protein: CASSQANAGATQYF
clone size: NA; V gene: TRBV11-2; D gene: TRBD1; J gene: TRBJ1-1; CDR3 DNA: TGTGCCAGCAGCGCCCACCTCGGGACAGGGGGCACTGAAGCTTTCTTT; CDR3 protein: CASSAHLGTGGTEAFF
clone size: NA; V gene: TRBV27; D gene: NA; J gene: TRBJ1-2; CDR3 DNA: TGTGCCAGCAGTTTCAAGACAGGTGTCTATGGCTACACCTTC; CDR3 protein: CASSFKTGVYGYTF
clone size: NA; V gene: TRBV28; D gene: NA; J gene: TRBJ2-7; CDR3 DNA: TGTGCCAGCATTCCCGGACAGTCGTCCTACGAGCAGTACTTC; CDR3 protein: CASIPGQSSYEQYF
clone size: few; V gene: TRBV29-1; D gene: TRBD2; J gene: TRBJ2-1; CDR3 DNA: TGCAGCGTTGAAGCCGCGGGAGGTTCACGGTTCTTC; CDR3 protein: CSVEAAGGSRFF
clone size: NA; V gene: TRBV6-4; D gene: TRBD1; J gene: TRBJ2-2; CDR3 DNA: TGTGCCAGCAGTGCGGACAGGGCGGGCACCGGGGAGCTGTTTTTT; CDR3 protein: CASSADRAGTGELFF
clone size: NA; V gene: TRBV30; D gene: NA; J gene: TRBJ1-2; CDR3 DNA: TGTGCCTGGCAAGCAGGCTATGGCTACACCTTC; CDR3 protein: CAWQAGYGYTF
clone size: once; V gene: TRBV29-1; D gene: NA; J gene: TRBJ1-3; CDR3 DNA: TGCAGCGTTGAACAGTCATCTGGAAACACCATATATTTT; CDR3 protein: CSVEQSSGNTIYF
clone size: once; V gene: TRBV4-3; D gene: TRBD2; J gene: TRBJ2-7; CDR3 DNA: TGCGCCAGCAGCCACGGGACTAGCGGGTTCTACGAGCAGTACTTC; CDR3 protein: CASSHGTSGFYEQYF
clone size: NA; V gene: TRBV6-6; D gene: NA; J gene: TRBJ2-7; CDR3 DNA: TGTGCCAGCCGACAGTCCTACGAGCAGTACTTC; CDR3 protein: CASRQSYEQYF
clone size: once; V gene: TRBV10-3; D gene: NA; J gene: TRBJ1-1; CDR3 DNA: TGTGCCATCAGTGATCGAGAGGGTCGTTCCACTGAAGCTTTCTTT; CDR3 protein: CAISDREGRSTEAFF
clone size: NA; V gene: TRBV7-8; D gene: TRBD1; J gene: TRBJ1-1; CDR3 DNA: TGTGCCAGCAGCCTAGGACAGGGGGGGGATTTTGAAGCTTTCTTT; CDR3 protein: CASSLGQGGDFEAFF
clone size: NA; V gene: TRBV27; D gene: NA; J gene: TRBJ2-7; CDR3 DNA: TGTGCCAGCAGTTTCAGGGGCGCCGGGGAGCAGTACTTC; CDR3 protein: CASSFRGAGEQYF